The 4 T cell receptor beta chains presented below share a single source sample, sequenced in a study of shared clonotypes between healthy human individuals. Libraries were prepared by immunoSEQ multiplex PCR; TCRdb keeps only in-frame clonotypes and omits some of them. There are about 600,000 clones in the sample; 95% to 98% occur only once, and 0.055% to 0.07% lies in the top ten. Sequencing used naive CD4+ T cells sorted from blood. Subset given: CD45RA+ positively selected. The source of these receptors is a woman between 25 and 40 years old in good health.

The CDR3 DNA is TGTGCCAGCAGTTATTTGGACACAAATCAGCCCCAGCATTTT. It codes for CASSYLDTNQPQHF. V usage is TRBV28 and J usage is TRBJ1-5; TRBD1 is a possible D gene (5 bases). The CDR3 runs 14 residues. Germline lookup yields CDR1 MDHEN and CDR2 SYDVKM. Trimming took off 4 bases at V and 4 bases at J, with 11 bases between the two ends.

The chain employs TRBV4-1 and TRBJ2-7; maybe TRBD2 (6 bases). V shed 6 bases and J shed 4 bases, with 19 bases lying between them. The CDR3 consists of 15 residues. The germline CDR1 and CDR2 sequences are MGHRA and YSYEKL. The CDR3: CASSLVSGGLYEQYF. DNA of the CDR3: TGCGCCAGCAGTTTAGTCTCCGGGGGTTTGTACGAGCAGTACTTC.

J is TRBJ2-7 and V is TRBV7-2, with TRBD1 identical over 8 bases. The germline CDR1 and CDR2 sequences are SGHTA and FQGNSA. V was clipped by 5 bases and J by 3 bases; unmatched bases: 3. This CDR3 region has 13 residues. The CDR3 DNA reads as TGTGCCAGCAGCACGACAGGGGTCTACGAGCAGTACTTC. This codes for CASSTTGVYEQYF.

The chain links TRBV6-1 to TRBJ2-6; possibly TRBD1 for D (5 bases). Trimming pared 7 bases from V and 0 bases from J, leaving 7 bases between. From germline, CDR1 is MNHNS and CDR2 SASEGT. CDR3 length equals 14 residues. The CDR3 sequence: CASTQGSGANVLTF. CDR3 nucleotides: TGTGCCAGCACCCAGGGCTCTGGGGCCAACGTCCTGACTTTC.